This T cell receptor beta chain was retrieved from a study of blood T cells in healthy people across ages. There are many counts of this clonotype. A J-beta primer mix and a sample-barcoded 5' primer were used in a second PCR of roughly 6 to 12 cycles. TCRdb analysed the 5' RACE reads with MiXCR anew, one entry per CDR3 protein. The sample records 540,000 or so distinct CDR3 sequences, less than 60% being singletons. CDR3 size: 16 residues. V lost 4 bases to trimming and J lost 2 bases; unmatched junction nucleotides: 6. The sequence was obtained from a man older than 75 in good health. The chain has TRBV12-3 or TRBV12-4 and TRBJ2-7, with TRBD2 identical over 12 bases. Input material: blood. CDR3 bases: TGTGCCAGCAGTTACACCCTAGCGGGAGGGCCCTACGAGCAGTACTTC. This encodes CASSYTLAGGPYEQYF.